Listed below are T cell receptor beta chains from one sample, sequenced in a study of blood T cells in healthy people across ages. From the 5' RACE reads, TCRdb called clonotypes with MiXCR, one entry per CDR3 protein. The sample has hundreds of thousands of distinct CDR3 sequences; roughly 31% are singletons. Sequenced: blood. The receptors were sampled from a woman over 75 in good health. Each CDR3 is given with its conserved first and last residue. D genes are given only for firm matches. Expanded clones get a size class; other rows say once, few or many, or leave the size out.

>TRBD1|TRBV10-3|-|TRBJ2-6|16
CAISETGNSGANVLTF
TGTGCCATCAGCGAGACAGGGAACTCTGGGGCCAACGTCCTGACTTTC
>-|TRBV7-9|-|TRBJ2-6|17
CASSLPWSMTGANVLTF
TGTGCCAGCAGCTTGCCCTGGTCTATGACTGGGGCCAACGTCCTGACTTTC
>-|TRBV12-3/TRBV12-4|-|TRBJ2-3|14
CASRTRGGGDTQYF
TGTGCCAGCAGAACGAGGGGGGGGGGAGATACGCAGTATTTT
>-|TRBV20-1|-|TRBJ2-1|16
CSAGWGVGTSYNEQFF
TGCAGTGCGGGGTGGGGGGTCGGGACATCCTACAATGAGCAGTTCTTC
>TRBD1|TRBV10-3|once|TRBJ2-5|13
CAIRTGFGETQYF
TGTGCCATCAGGACAGGGTTTGGGGAGACCCAGTACTTC
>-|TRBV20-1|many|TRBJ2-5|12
CSARDSGGSQYF
TGCAGTGCTAGAGATAGCGGAGGGAGCCAGTACTTC
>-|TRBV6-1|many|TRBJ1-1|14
CASSASWAGAEAFF
TGTGCCAGCAGTGCGTCCTGGGCCGGCGCTGAAGCTTTCTTT
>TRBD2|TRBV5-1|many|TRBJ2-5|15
CASSIGLAGGETQYF
TGCGCCAGCAGCATAGGACTAGCGGGTGGAGAGACCCAGTACTTC
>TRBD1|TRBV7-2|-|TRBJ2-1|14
CASSLDRGHNEQFF
TGTGCCAGCAGCTTAGACAGGGGCCACAATGAGCAGTTCTTC
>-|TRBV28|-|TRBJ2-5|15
CASSFLPGAEETQYF
TGTGCCAGCAGTTTCCTCCCAGGGGCTGAAGAGACCCAGTACTTC
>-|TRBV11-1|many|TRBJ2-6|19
CASSLAEGALLSGANVRTF
TGTGCCAGCAGCTTAGCGGAGGGGGCCCTCCTCTCTGGGGCCAACGTCCGGACTTTC
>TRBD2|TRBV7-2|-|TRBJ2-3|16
CASSLRRAGVRDTQYF
TGTGCCAGCAGCTTAAGGCGAGCGGGGGTCAGAGATACGCAGTATTTT
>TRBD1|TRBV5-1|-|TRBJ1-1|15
CASRPPGQGNTEAFF
TGCGCCAGCAGACCTCCGGGACAGGGGAACACTGAAGCTTTCTTT
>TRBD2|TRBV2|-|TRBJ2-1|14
CASTTLATRGEQFF
TGTGCCAGTACAACACTAGCGACCCGGGGTGAGCAGTTCTTC
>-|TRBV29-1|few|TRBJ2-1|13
CSAQRGGYNEQFF
TGCAGCGCCCAAAGGGGGGGTTATAATGAGCAGTTCTTC